Each of the 22 T cell receptor beta chains below was sequenced from the same sample in a study of CD4 T cells in relation to SARS-CoV-2 and coronaviruses. For these TCRs, the target antigens are not known. The repertoire was sequenced with immunoSEQ multiplex PCR; TCRdb's copy has only in-frame clones and lacks some. The table has around 41,000 clones, about 87% seen once; the top ten hold 1% to 1.5%. The sequencing sample was made of naive CD4+ T cells from PBMCs, cultured in vitro. Subset noted: naive CD4+ T cells isolated by negative enrichment. The receptors were sampled from an adult with COVID-19.

The chain joins TRBV6-2 or TRBV6-3 to TRBJ2-7; a weak D match, TRBD1 (7 bases). This CDR3 is built from 18 residues. V gave up 2 bases and J gave up 3 bases, with 23 bases separating them. The germline CDR1 and CDR2 sequences are MNHEY and SVGEGT. The DNA of the CDR3 is TGTGCCAGCAGTTACACACCAGGGGGTAGCGGCTACCTCTACGAGCAGTACTTC. Its translation: CASSYTPGGSGYLYEQYF.

The gene calls are TRBV28 and TRBJ1-2, with TRBD1 identical over 7 bases. Germline V CDR1 and CDR2: MDHEN, SYDVKM. There are 13 residues in the CDR3. Losses at the gene ends were 4 bases for V and 8 bases for J; bases not matched to a gene: 7. This CDR3 is CASSSGGQRGYTF. As DNA, the CDR3 is TGTGCCAGCAGTTCGGGGGGACAGAGAGGCTACACCTTC.

The rearrangement links TRBV15 to TRBJ2-5; D assignment may be TRBD1 or TRBD2 (5 bases each). Trimming pared 5 bases from V and 5 bases from J, leaving 18 bases between. The CDR3 runs 15 residues. Germline loops: CDR1 LNHNV, CDR2 YYDKDF (reference sequence). This CDR3 is CATSRKQGVRETQYF. The CDR3 DNA reads as TGTGCCACCAGCCGAAAGCAGGGAGTCAGGGAGACCCAGTACTTC.

The gene calls are TRBV7-9 and TRBJ2-7; D possibly corresponds to TRBD2 (6 bases). Trimming took off 5 bases at V and 4 bases at J, with 21 bases between the two ends. This CDR3 has 16 residues. Germline V gene lookup returns CDR1 SEHNR and CDR2 FQNEAQ (reference sequence). This CDR3 is CASSQAEYFREYEQYF. The CDR3 nucleotides read TGTGCCAGCAGCCAGGCTGAGTACTTTCGGGAGTACGAGCAGTACTTC.

The genes are TRBV4-2 and TRBJ1-5; possible D gene TRBD1, 5 bases. In germline, CDR1 is LGHNA, CDR2 YNFKEQ. The CDR3 runs to 16 residues. V dropped 3 bases and J dropped 3 bases, with 15 bases sitting between them. The CDR3 reads CASSQLHGANNQPQHF. CDR3 DNA: TGTGCCAGCAGCCAGCTGCACGGGGCGAACAATCAGCCCCAGCATTTT.

The V and J genes are TRBV15 and TRBJ2-3, with D hard to call. This CDR3 has 15 amino acids. Trimming shortened V by 0 bases and J by 5 bases, and 12 bases separated the two germline ends. Germline V gene data show CDR1 as LNHNV and CDR2 as YYDKDF (reference sequence). The DNA of the CDR3 is TGTGCCACCAGCAGAGATTACTCTGTCCGAGATACGCAGTATTTT. Protein: CATSRDYSVRDTQYF. The full variable domain, rest sourced from reference TRBV15 and TRBJ2-3, is DAMVIQNPRYQVTQFGKPVTLSCSQTLNHNVMYWYQQKSSQAPKLLFHYYDKDFNNEADTPDNFQSRRPNTSFCFLDIRSPGLGDTAMYLCATSRDYSVRDTQYFGPGTRLTVL.

The CDR3 here is CASSLGTGGGQETQYF. The DNA for the CDR3 is TGTGCCAGCAGCTTAGGGACAGGGGGCGGCCAAGAGACCCAGTACTTC. The chain has TRBV11-2 and TRBJ2-5; TRBD1 agrees at 11 bases. This CDR3 has 16 residues. Germline CDR1 and CDR2: SGHAT and FQNNGV. The junction had 2 bases not matched to a gene; V was cut back by 1 base and J by 1 base.

The chain uses TRBV2 and TRBJ2-3; no definite D call. V was shortened by 7 bases and J by 0 bases, with 11 bases between the two germline ends. Germline CDR1 and CDR2: SNHLY and FYNNEI. The CDR3 has 14 amino acids. CDR3 DNA sequence: TGTGCCAGCATCGAAGGTAGTAGCACAGATACGCAGTATTTT. Translating gives CASIEGSSTDTQYF.

This chain uses TRBV2 with TRBJ2-3, with D hard to call. With 1 base removed from V and 6 bases from J, the gap between germline ends came to 14 bases. The germline V gene has CDR1 SNHLY and CDR2 FYNNEI. This CDR3 comprises 15 residues. The CDR3 loop is CASSEVAHGGDTQYF. The DNA for the CDR3 is TGTGCCAGCAGTGAAGTTGCCCACGGTGGGGATACGCAGTATTTT.

The chain employs TRBV2 and TRBJ2-5; 9 bases fit TRBD1. The CDR3 loop spans 15 amino acids. Trimming at V came to 6 bases and at J to 5 bases, leaving 10 bases not matched to a gene. Germline values: CDR1 SNHLY, CDR2 FYNNEI. The CDR3 sequence: CASRRNTGGGETQYF. DNA of the CDR3: TGTGCCAGCAGAAGAAATACAGGGGGCGGGGAGACCCAGTACTTC.

The chain has TRBV19 and TRBJ2-7; perhaps TRBD2 as D (6 bases). V gave up 7 bases and J gave up 3 bases, with 16 bases separating them. The CDR3 loop spans 14 amino acids. Germline V lookup: CDR1 LNHDA, CDR2 SQIVND (reference sequence). The CDR3 protein is CASMEGTGDYEQYF. The CDR3 coding sequence is TGTGCCAGTATGGAGGGGACGGGCGACTACGAGCAGTACTTC.

This clone appeared a few times. The V gene is TRBV7-9, the J gene TRBJ1-2, with D possibly being TRBD1 (6 bases). CDR3 length equals 15 residues. CDR1 and CDR2 (germline): SEHNR, FQNEAQ (reference sequence). Trimming stripped 2 bases from V and 3 bases from J, with 13 bases between. CDR3 sequence reads: CASSLFLQGHYGYTF. CDR3 sequence (DNA): TGTGCCAGCAGCTTATTCCTACAGGGACACTATGGCTACACCTTC.

This sequence joins TRBV3-1 (or the pseudogene TRBV3-2) and TRBJ1-1; 7 nucleotides match TRBD1. The V gene end was trimmed by 5 bases and the J gene end by 0 bases; junction bases not matched to a gene: 9. The CDR3 is 16 residues long. The germline V gene encodes CDR1 LGHDT and CDR2 YNNKEL (reference sequence). The CDR3 region is CASSSKETGLNTEAFF. The CDR3, as DNA: TGTGCCAGCAGCTCAAAAGAGACAGGGTTGAACACTGAAGCTTTCTTT.

The rearrangement joins TRBV9 to TRBJ2-7, with D uncertain. V gave up 0 bases and J gave up 2 bases, with 9 bases separating them. CDR3 length: 14 amino acids. Germline CDR1 and CDR2: SGDLS and YYNGEE. The CDR3: CASSVVLETYEQYF. In nucleotides, the CDR3 is TGTGCCAGCAGCGTAGTTCTAGAGACCTACGAGCAGTACTTC.

V is TRBV4-1 and J is TRBJ2-4; D is perhaps TRBD1 (5 bases). Germline V lookup: CDR1 MGHRA, CDR2 YSYEKL. The V end lost 3 bases, the J end lost 0 bases, and 9 bases lay between the germline ends. CDR3 size: 15 residues. CDR3 residues: CASSQTAVAKNIQYF. In DNA form, the CDR3 reads TGCGCCAGCAGCCAGACAGCTGTAGCCAAAAACATTCAGTACTTC.

In this sample, this clone turned up once. This chain links TRBV18 with TRBJ2-2; the D is unclear. V lost 8 bases to trimming and J lost 6 bases, with 13 bases between them. The CDR3 length is 13 residues. CDR1 and CDR2 (germline): KGHSH, LQKENI. CDR3 sequence: CASRLSQSGELFF. DNA for the CDR3: TGTGCCAGCCGCCTAAGCCAGTCCGGGGAGCTGTTTTTT.

The genes are TRBV15 and TRBJ1-2, with unresolved D. This CDR3 contains 15 residues. V dropped 0 bases and J dropped 0 bases, with 8 bases sitting between them. Germline V gene lookup returns CDR1 LNHNV and CDR2 YYDKDF (reference sequence). As DNA, the CDR3 is TGTGCCACCAGCAGAGATCTAGAAACTAACTATGGCTACACCTTC. This encodes CATSRDLETNYGYTF.

The chain couples TRBV3-1 (or the pseudogene TRBV3-2) to TRBJ2-7; TRBD2 aligns across 14 bases. After removal of 4 bases from V and 4 bases from J, the junction contained 6 bases not matched to a gene. The CDR3 runs 16 residues. Germline values: CDR1 LGHDT, CDR2 YNNKEL (reference sequence). The CDR3 is CASSRLGTSGSYEQYF. For the CDR3, the DNA is TGTGCCAGCAGCCGCCTTGGGACTAGCGGGAGTTACGAGCAGTACTTC.

The chain carries TRBV5-6 and TRBJ2-3, with TRBD2 matching over 14 bases. CDR1 is SGHDT and CDR2 is YYEEEE in the germline V gene. This CDR3 comprises 15 residues. V shed 4 bases and J 5 bases; nucleotides not matched to a gene: 3. CDR3: CASSKGLAGEDTQYF. The CDR3 nucleotides are TGTGCCAGCAGCAAGGGACTAGCGGGAGAAGATACGCAGTATTTT.

The chain carries TRBV5-1 and TRBJ2-5; D is unclear. Germline CDR1 is SGHRS and CDR2 is YFSETQ. Trimming removed 4 bases at V and 2 bases at J, with 15 bases between. This CDR3 is built from 15 residues. The CDR3 DNA follows: TGCGCCAGCAGCCCGGCGGCGTCCCGGCAAGAGACCCAGTACTTC. Translating it yields CASSPAASRQETQYF.

The CDR3 protein is CASSLQGRLAGGETQYF. CDR3 in DNA: TGTGCCAGTAGTCTCCAAGGTCGGCTAGCGGGAGGAGAGACCCAGTACTTC. This chain joins TRBV19 and TRBJ2-5; 11 nucleotides line up with TRBD2. The junction had 12 bases not matched to a gene; V was cut back by 5 bases and J by 4 bases. The CDR3 loop spans 17 amino acids. CDR1 is LNHDA and CDR2 is SQIVND in the germline V gene (reference sequence).

The V and J genes are TRBV4-1 and TRBJ2-7; D gene unclear. V lost 0 bases and J lost 2, with 11 bases in between. The CDR3 is made up of 15 amino acids. The germline V gene encodes CDR1 MGHRA and CDR2 YSYEKL. CDR3 DNA: TGCGCCAGCAGCCAAGACCGAACCCGAACCTACGAGCAGTACTTC. It specifies CASSQDRTRTYEQYF.